Listed below are T cell receptor beta chains from one sample, sequenced in a study of vaccination and CD4 T cells after COVID-19. TCRdb re-analysed the PCR reads in MiXCR, keeping a single row per CDR3 protein. The sample holds 15,000 to 20,000 distinct CDR3 sequences, approximately 63% seen once. No antigens are known for them. The sequenced material came from CD4+ T cells from blood, cultured in vitro. These receptors originate from a human donor who had recovered from COVID-19. CDR3s include the opening cysteine and the closing phenylalanine or tryptophan. The order of the fields is V gene, clone size, J gene, D gene, CDR3 protein, CDR3 DNA. A D gene is named only where the DNA matches it firmly. Size is omitted from some rows. Given values are once, few, many or a class for expanded clones.

TRBV7-3,NA,TRBJ2-1,NA,CASSSYSYNEQFF,TGTGCCAGCAGCTCCTACAGCTACAATGAGCAGTTCTTC
TRBV10-3,NA,TRBJ1-2,NA,CAIPMGGGYGYTF,TGTGCCATTCCTATGGGGGGCGGCTATGGCTACACCTTC
TRBV10-3,few,TRBJ1-5,TRBD1,CAISAQGGASGNQPQHF,TGTGCCATCAGTGCTCAAGGGGGCGCGAGTGGCAATCAGCCCCAGCATTTT
TRBV11-2,NA,TRBJ2-1,NA,CASSLDRLAVGNEQFF,TGTGCCAGCAGCTTAGATAGATTAGCGGTTGGGAATGAGCAGTTCTTC
TRBV6-1,few,TRBJ1-6,TRBD1,CASSTSGQGYNSPLHF,TGTGCCAGCTCAACGTCGGGACAGGGCTATAATTCACCCCTCCACTTT
TRBV7-3,NA,TRBJ2-4,TRBD2,CASSLTSGNIQYF,TGTGCCAGCAGCTTGACTAGCGGAAACATTCAGTACTTC
TRBV10-3,NA,TRBJ2-7,NA,CAISEVASYEQYF,TGTGCCATCAGTGAGGTGGCTAGCTACGAGCAGTACTTC
TRBV6-1,NA,TRBJ2-6,TRBD1,CASRGRDSSSGANVLTF,TGTGCCAGCAGAGGACGGGACAGCTCCTCTGGGGCCAACGTCCTGACTTTC
TRBV6-5,few,TRBJ2-5,TRBD1,CASSYGTGGGWETQYF,TGTGCCAGCAGTTACGGGACAGGGGGCGGTTGGGAGACCCAGTACTTC
TRBV6-2/TRBV6-3,few,TRBJ2-7,TRBD2,CASSYPEREGSYEQYF,TGTGCCAGCAGTTACCCTGAGCGGGAGGGGTCCTACGAGCAGTACTTC
TRBV20-1,medium-sized,TRBJ1-6,TRBD1,CSARARGLNSPLHF,TGCAGTGCTAGGGCCAGGGGGCTTAATTCACCCCTCCACTTT
TRBV29-1,once,TRBJ1-1,NA,CSVERALNTEAFF,TGCAGCGTCGAACGGGCCCTCAACACTGAAGCTTTCTTT
TRBV18,NA,TRBJ1-2,NA,CASSPPLGSRSQGHGYTF,TGTGCCAGCTCACCACCGCTAGGATCTCGGTCCCAGGGACATGGCTACACCTTC
TRBV27,NA,TRBJ2-2,NA,CASSLPPTRQAPGELFF,TGTGCCAGCAGTTTACCCCCCACTAGGCAGGCCCCCGGGGAGCTGTTTTTT
TRBV5-1,NA,TRBJ1-2,NA,CASSPAGRDYGYTF,TGCGCCAGCAGCCCGGCGGGAAGGGACTATGGCTACACCTTC
TRBV6-5,NA,TRBJ1-6,TRBD1,CASSYSDRQGPLTLHF,TGTGCCAGCAGTTACTCGGATCGACAGGGACCACTTACCCTCCACTTT
TRBV12-3/TRBV12-4,NA,TRBJ2-5,NA,CASRRDNQETQYF,TGTGCCAGCAGGCGGGACAACCAAGAGACCCAGTACTTC
TRBV6-2/TRBV6-3,NA,TRBJ1-2,TRBD1,CASSYAGTGGHVYGYTF,TGTGCCAGCAGTTATGCCGGGACAGGGGGCCATGTCTATGGCTACACCTTC
TRBV6-1,NA,TRBJ1-6,NA,CASRDILRGRNSPLHF,TGTGCCAGCAGGGACATCCTCCGGGGACGTAATTCACCCCTCCACTTT
TRBV24-1,NA,TRBJ2-7,TRBD1,CATSGRDSNYEQYF,TGTGCCACCAGTGGAAGGGACAGCAACTACGAGCAGTACTTC
TRBV2,NA,TRBJ2-3,NA,CATRLVGTQYF,TGTGCCACCAGACTAGTTGGTACGCAGTATTTT
TRBV20-1,NA,TRBJ2-2,NA,CSARDQPNTGELFF,TGCAGTGCTAGAGATCAACCGAACACCGGGGAGCTGTTTTTT
TRBV7-8,once,TRBJ1-1,TRBD1,CASSWGTGVLNTEAFF,TGTGCCAGCAGCTGGGGGACAGGGGTTTTGAACACTGAAGCTTTCTTT
TRBV5-4,once,TRBJ2-7,NA,CASRPGKGSSYEQYF,TGTGCCAGCCGACCCGGGAAGGGAAGCTCCTACGAGCAGTACTTC
TRBV6-1,few,TRBJ2-1,NA,CASRSPASGNEQFF,TGTGCCAGCAGATCACCCGCCTCGGGGAATGAGCAGTTCTTC
TRBV7-6,once,TRBJ2-1,TRBD2,CASSWTSGYNEQFF,TGTGCCAGCAGTTGGACTAGCGGGTACAATGAGCAGTTCTTC
TRBV11-3,NA,TRBJ2-3,NA,CASSLQLGGHTDTQYF,TGTGCCAGCAGCTTGCAGTTGGGGGGCCACACAGATACGCAGTATTTT
TRBV7-8,few,TRBJ1-2,NA,CASSLGQIYGYTF,TGTGCCAGCAGCTTAGGGCAGATATATGGCTACACCTTC
TRBV24-1,NA,TRBJ2-5,TRBD2,CATSDWTSGRQTQYF,TGTGCCACCAGTGATTGGACTAGCGGGAGACAGACCCAGTACTTC
TRBV7-2,NA,TRBJ2-7,TRBD1,CASSLGGDRGRYEQYF,TGTGCCAGCAGCTTAGGAGGGGACAGGGGGCGGTACGAGCAGTACTTC
TRBV20-1,NA,TRBJ2-1,TRBD2,CSAGTSGRSGNEQFF,TGCAGTGCAGGGACTAGCGGGAGATCTGGTAATGAGCAGTTCTTC
TRBV24-1,NA,TRBJ2-3,NA,CATSDLPTAFTDTQYF,TGTGCCACCAGTGATTTGCCGACAGCCTTCACAGATACGCAGTATTTT
TRBV11-2,NA,TRBJ2-3,NA,CASSLRGGSTDTQYF,TGTGCCAGCAGCTTAAGGGGGGGGAGCACAGATACGCAGTATTTT
TRBV6-1,NA,TRBJ2-2,NA,CASSRSTGGSTGELFF,TGTGCCAGCAGTCGATCAACGGGGGGCAGCACCGGGGAGCTGTTTTTT
TRBV27,NA,TRBJ2-7,NA,CASSFGTPGVQQYF,TGTGCCAGCAGTTTTGGGACCCCGGGGGTTCAGCAGTACTTC
TRBV7-9,few,TRBJ1-1,NA,CASSLMRGNTEAFF,TGTGCCAGCAGCTTAATGCGTGGGAACACTGAAGCTTTCTTT
TRBV12-3/TRBV12-4,NA,TRBJ1-1,NA,CASSLAVNTEAFF,TGTGCCAGCAGTTTAGCGGTGAACACTGAAGCTTTCTTT
TRBV5-1,NA,TRBJ2-7,NA,CASSPGRVTYEQYF,TGCGCCAGCAGCCCGGGTCGGGTTACCTACGAGCAGTACTTC
TRBV2,NA,TRBJ1-1,NA,CASSLDRATEAFF,TGTGCCAGCAGTTTAGACAGAGCCACTGAAGCTTTCTTT
TRBV27,few,TRBJ1-2,TRBD1,CASSRAGGYGYTF,TGTGCCAGCAGTCGGGCAGGGGGCTATGGCTACACCTTC
TRBV5-1,once,TRBJ2-1,NA,CASSRLPDMPWEFF,TGCGCCAGCAGTAGGCTCCCGGACATGCCATGGGAGTTCTTC
TRBV20-1,few,TRBJ1-2,TRBD1,CSPRPRGAFYGYTF,TGCAGTCCCCGCCCCAGGGGGGCATTCTATGGCTACACCTTC
TRBV11-2,NA,TRBJ1-2,NA,CASSVSRTSYGYTF,TGTGCCAGCAGCGTTAGTCGGACTTCATATGGCTACACCTTC
TRBV20-1,NA,TRBJ2-7,TRBD1,CSAKSDRSYEQYF,TGCAGTGCTAAATCGGACAGGAGCTACGAGCAGTACTTC
TRBV20-1,NA,TRBJ1-2,NA,CSVTGPTRGGYGYTF,TGCAGTGTCACAGGACCAACAAGGGGGGGGTATGGCTACACCTTC
TRBV21-1,few,TRBJ2-3,NA,CASSSARTSGIVDTQYF,TGTGCCAGCAGCTCGGCCAGGACTAGCGGTATCGTGGATACGCAGTATTTT
TRBV6-1,few,TRBJ1-1,NA,CASSESVMNTEAFF,TGTGCCAGCAGTGAGTCAGTTATGAACACTGAAGCTTTCTTT